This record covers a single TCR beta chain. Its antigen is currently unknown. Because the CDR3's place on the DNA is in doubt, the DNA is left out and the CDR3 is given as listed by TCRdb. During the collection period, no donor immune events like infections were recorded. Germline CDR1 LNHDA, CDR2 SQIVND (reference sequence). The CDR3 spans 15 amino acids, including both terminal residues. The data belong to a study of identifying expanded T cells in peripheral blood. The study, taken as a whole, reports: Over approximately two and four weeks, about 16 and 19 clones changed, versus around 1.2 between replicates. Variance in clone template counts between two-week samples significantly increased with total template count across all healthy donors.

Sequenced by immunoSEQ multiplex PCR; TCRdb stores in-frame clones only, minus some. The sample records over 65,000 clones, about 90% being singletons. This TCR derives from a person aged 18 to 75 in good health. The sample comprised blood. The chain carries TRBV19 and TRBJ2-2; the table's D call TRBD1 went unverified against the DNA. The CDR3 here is CASTSDRLNTGELFF.